What follows describes a single T cell receptor (beta chain). Its antigen is unknown. Molecular barcoding with unique molecular identifiers was used for the TCRbeta library. TCRdb reanalysed the PCR reads using MiXCR and keeps one entry per CDR3 protein. The sample holds 300,000 to 400,000 distinct CDR3 sequences, 15% to 20% seen once. These data belong to a study of T-cell reconstitution after alpha-beta-depleted transplantation in children. Notes on the study in general: High day-60 TCRbeta diversity in some patients came from surviving recipient T cells and thymic progenitors.

This receptor was obtained from a male patient aged 2-15 years who had a stem cell transplant for acute lymphoblastic leukemia, so the T cells may come from the graft donor. This specimen consisted of PBMCs, mostly from graft donor cells, obtained 360 days after TCRalphabeta/CD19-depleted stem cell transplant.

Here the CDR3 DNA reads TGCGCCAGCCGAGATGTCGGGGGGCGCTTCTTCTACGAGCAGTACTTC. Protein product: CASRDVGGRFFYEQYF. The V gene is TRBV5-1, the J gene TRBJ2-7; D perhaps matches TRBD2 (7 bases). V was clipped by 7 bases and J by 3 bases, with 23 bases between them. The CDR3 is 16 amino acids. CDR1 is SGHRS, CDR2 YFSETQ, per germline.